A single sample gave rise to the 23 T cell receptor beta chains below, sequenced in a study of blood T cell repertoires in COVID-19. The data were produced by immunoSEQ multiplex PCR, yet TCRdb's version contains in-frame clones alone and is incomplete. The repertoire holds 100,000 or so clones, with about 89% as singletons. The sample comprised peripheral blood. The origin of the receptors is a woman under 40 with acute or convalescent COVID-19.

The chain recombines TRBV11-2 with TRBJ1-3; TRBD1 aligns across 8 bases. Germline CDR1 and CDR2: SGHAT and FQNNGV. V shed 4 bases, J shed 0 bases, and the junction held 8 bases outside the gene matches. This CDR3 contains 17 residues. CDR3 protein: CASSSFRQGISGNTIYF. In DNA, the CDR3 is TGTGCCAGCAGCTCCTTTAGACAGGGGATCTCTGGAAACACCATATATTTT.

The V gene is TRBV28, the J gene TRBJ1-5, with 9 bases identical to TRBD1. Trimming at V came to 9 bases and at J to 2 bases, leaving 2 bases not matched to a gene. Germline loops: CDR1 MDHEN, CDR2 SYDVKM. This CDR3 comprises 13 residues. CDR3 in DNA: TGTGCCAGTAGACAGGGGGGCAATCAGCCCCAGCATTTT. It codes for CASRQGGNQPQHF.

This sequence joins TRBV28 and TRBJ2-6; weak D call: TRBD1 (5 bases). The CDR3 is 20 amino acids. Looked up from germline, CDR1 is MDHEN and CDR2 is SYDVKM. Trimming cost V 4 bases and J 0 bases, with 22 bases left between them. CDR3 nucleotides: TGTGCCAGCAGTTCCTCCCGACTCCGACAGTCTCCCTCTGGGGCCAACGTCCTGACTTTC. Encoded protein: CASSSSRLRQSPSGANVLTF.

A few counts support this clone. The CDR3 bases are TGTGCCAGCAGTTACGACGGGACTAGCGAAGAGACCCAGTACTTC. Encoded protein: CASSYDGTSEETQYF. This rearrangement joins TRBV6-5 to TRBJ2-5; 10 bases align to TRBD2. The CDR3 loop spans 15 amino acids. Germline V gene sequence: CDR1 MNHEY, CDR2 SVGAGI. Trimming cost V 2 bases and J 3 bases; bases outside gene matches: 3.

About this clone: The sample carries other DNA sequences with the same CDR3. The chain uses TRBV18 and TRBJ1-5; D call uncertain. Germline-derived CDR1 and CDR2 are KGHSH and LQKENI. The CDR3 is 15 amino acids. The V and J ends lost 3 bases and 1 base respectively, with 10 bases between them. CDR3 region: CASSPGRVSNQPQHF. The CDR3 coding sequence is TGTGCCAGCTCACCCGGCCGGGTCAGCAATCAGCCCCAGCATTTT. The variable domain in full, completed from reference TRBV18 and TRBJ1-5, reads NAGVMQNPRHLVRRRGQEARLRCSPMKGHSHVYWYRQLPEEGLKFMVYLQKENIIDESGMPKERFSAEFPKEGPSILRIQQVVRGDSAAYFCASSPGRVSNQPQHFGDGTRLSIL.

V and J are TRBV27 and TRBJ2-2; no clear D gene. The V end was cut by 2 bases, the J end by 6 bases, with 7 bases between. CDR1 and CDR2 (germline): MNHEY, SMNVEV (reference sequence). The CDR3 extends over 13 amino acids. The CDR3 protein is CASSLPSSGELFF. CDR3 nucleotide sequence: TGTGCCAGCAGTTTACCGAGCTCCGGGGAGCTGTTTTTT.

The rearrangement uses TRBV7-9 and TRBJ2-1; tentatively, D is TRBD2 (6 bases). The germline CDR1 and CDR2 sequences are SEHNR and FQNEAQ (reference sequence). Between the trimmed V and J ends, which lost 3 bases and 6 bases, there was a span of 9 bases. This CDR3 is 13 amino acids long. CDR3 DNA sequence: TGTGCCAGCAGCTTGGCGGGGACCAATGAGCAGTTCTTC. It encodes CASSLAGTNEQFF.

The chain combines TRBV28 with TRBJ2-6, with D tentatively TRBD2 (5 bases). The CDR3 totals 15 residues. Trimming shortened V by 10 bases and J by 0 bases, and 13 bases separated the two germline ends. Germline CDR1 reads MDHEN; CDR2 reads SYDVKM. The CDR3 bases are TGTGCCACGTGCGGGTTGGGCTCTGGGGCCAACGTCCTGACTTTC. Translating it yields CATCGLGSGANVLTF.

This clone was found once. V usage is TRBV5-1 and J usage is TRBJ2-7; 12 bases align to TRBD2. Unmatched junction bases numbered 7, after V lost 4 bases and J lost 5 bases. The CDR3 contains 15 residues. The germline V gene encodes CDR1 SGHRS and CDR2 YFSETQ. CDR3 bases: TGCGCCAGCAGCCCGGGGACTAGCGGGTCCCACGAGCAGTACTTC. Encoded protein: CASSPGTSGSHEQYF. Full variable domain (remainder filled in from reference TRBV5-1 and TRBJ2-7): KAGVTQTPRYLIKTRGQQVTLSCSPISGHRSVSWYQQTPGQGLQFLFEYFSETQRNKGNFPGRFSGRQFSNSRSEMNVSTLELGDSALYLCASSPGTSGSHEQYFGPGTRLTVT.

The chain links TRBV6-1 to TRBJ2-7; TRBD1 matches at 10 bases. The length of the CDR3 is 16 residues. The V segment lost 1 base and the J segment 1 base; nucleotides outside the gene matches: 4. The germline gives CDR1 MNHNS, CDR2 SASEGT. CDR3 sequence (DNA): TGTGCCAGCAGTGAAGTCGGGACAGGGGAGTCCTACGAGCAGTACTTC. Amino acid sequence: CASSEVGTGESYEQYF.

The CDR3 region is CASSLGRGTGNSPLHF. The CDR3, as DNA: TGTGCCAGCAGCTTAGGGAGGGGGACAGGGAATTCACCCCTCCACTTT. V is TRBV11-2 and J is TRBJ1-6, with 9 bases that match TRBD1. CDR3 size: 16 residues. Looked up from germline, CDR1 is SGHAT and CDR2 is FQNNGV. V was pared by 1 base and J by 7 bases, with 5 bases of the junction left unmatched. Combining the CDR3 with reference TRBV11-2 and TRBJ1-6 gives the whole variable domain EAGVAQSPRYKIIEKRQSVAFWCNPISGHATLYWYQQILGQGPKLLIQFQNNGVVDDSQLPKDRFSAERLKGVDSTLKIQPAKLEDSAVYLCASSLGRGTGNSPLHFGNGTRLTVT.

This clone was recorded only once. The chain joins TRBV28 to TRBJ2-2; TRBD2 is a possible D gene (5 bases). The CDR3 contains 15 residues. The germline V and J ends were trimmed by 6 bases and 1 base, with 12 bases remaining between them. Germline lookup yields CDR1 MDHEN and CDR2 SYDVKM. The DNA of the CDR3 is TGTGCCAGCAGCTACCGGGGATTGAACACCGGGGAGCTGTTTTTT. It is translated as CASSYRGLNTGELFF.

This chain uses TRBV30 with TRBJ1-1; 11 nucleotides agree with TRBD1. Germline CDR1 is GTSNPN and CDR2 is SVGIG (reference sequence). The V segment lost 3 bases and the J segment 6 bases; nucleotides outside the gene matches: 6. The CDR3 loop spans 14 amino acids. As DNA, the CDR3 is TGTGCCTGGAGCTTGGGACAGGGGGTCGCTGAAGCTTTCTTT. This gives the protein CAWSLGQGVAEAFF.

The chain recombines TRBV28 with TRBJ2-5, with 8 bases identical to TRBD1. The junction had 13 bases not matched to a gene; V was cut back by 3 bases and J by 4 bases. Germline V gene data show CDR1 as MDHEN and CDR2 as SYDVKM. The CDR3 covers 17 residues. In DNA, the CDR3 is TGTGCCAGCAGTTTCCTGGGGACAGGCCAAGGGGGAGAGACCCAGTACTTC. Translating gives CASSFLGTGQGGETQYF.

The chain uses TRBV7-6 and TRBJ2-7, with D possibly matching TRBD1 (5 bases). CDR3 length equals 13 residues. The V gene's germline CDR1 is SGHVS and CDR2 FNYEAQ. Trimming pared 5 bases from V and 5 bases from J, leaving 13 bases between. CDR3 region: CASSRKRGDEQYF. The DNA for the CDR3 is TGTGCCAGCAGCCGGAAAAGGGGTGACGAGCAGTACTTC.

V and J are TRBV7-8 and TRBJ1-5, with 10 bases aligning to TRBD1. This CDR3 region has 19 residues. Per germline, CDR1 SGHVS and CDR2 FQNEAQ. V shed 2 bases and J 4 bases; nucleotides not matched to a gene: 14. This CDR3 is CASSLLGQGGAGVNQPQHF. CDR3 sequence (DNA): TGTGCCAGCAGCTTATTAGGACAGGGGGGAGCCGGGGTGAATCAGCCCCAGCATTTT.

The chain uses TRBV10-1 and TRBJ2-2; D might be TRBD1 (6 bases). Trimming removed 8 bases from V and 4 bases from J, with 14 bases in between. This CDR3 has 14 amino acids. CDR1 and CDR2 from the germline V gene are WNHNN and SYGVQD (reference sequence). This CDR3 is CASRGGLGTGELFF. For the CDR3, the DNA is TGCGCCAGCCGAGGGGGTCTTGGCACCGGGGAGCTGTTTTTT.

The chain joins TRBV13 to TRBJ1-5; TRBD1 matches 10 bases. The V gene's germline CDR1 is PRHDT and CDR2 FYEKMQ (reference sequence). The CDR3 loop spans 14 amino acids. Trimming cost V 3 bases and J 7 bases; bases outside gene matches: 3. The chain's CDR3 is CASSFRTGGQPQHF. The CDR3 DNA reads TGTGCCAGCAGCTTTAGGACAGGGGGACAGCCCCAGCATTTT. The whole variable domain, remainder taken from reference TRBV13 and TRBJ1-5, is AAGVIQSPRHLIKEKRETATLKCYPIPRHDTVYWYQQGPGQDPQFLISFYEKMQSDKGSIPDRFSAQQFSDYHSELNMSSLELGDSALYFCASSFRTGGQPQHFGDGTRLSIL.

The chain combines TRBV5-6 with TRBJ1-2, with TRBD1 matching 9 bases. V was clipped by 3 bases and J by 4 bases; unmatched bases: 7. This CDR3 spans 15 amino acids. Germline CDR1 reads SGHDT; CDR2 reads YYEEEE. CDR3 bases: TGTGCCAGCAGCTGGACAGGGGATTCGGGCTATGGCTACACCTTC. Protein sequence: CASSWTGDSGYGYTF.

The CDR3 region is CASSQGLTNEKLFF. For the CDR3, the DNA is TGTGCCAGCAGCCAGGGGCTGACTAATGAAAAACTGTTTTTT. This chain links TRBV9 with TRBJ1-4; TRBD1 might be the D (6 bases). Germline V gene sequence: CDR1 SGDLS, CDR2 YYNGEE. This CDR3 has 14 amino acids. V lost 4 bases to trimming and J lost 2 bases, with 9 bases between them.

V usage is TRBV11-2 and J usage is TRBJ1-1; D might be TRBD1 (6 bases). The germline gives CDR1 SGHAT, CDR2 FQNNGV. Trimming left V 4 bases short and J 3 bases short, with 15 bases between. The CDR3 is 15 amino acids. The CDR3 sequence is CASSSAGTLDTEAFF. The CDR3 DNA sequence: TGTGCCAGCAGCTCGGCCGGGACACTTGACACTGAAGCTTTCTTT. Full variable domain (remainder filled in from reference TRBV11-2 and TRBJ1-1): EAGVAQSPRYKIIEKRQSVAFWCNPISGHATLYWYQQILGQGPKLLIQFQNNGVVDDSQLPKDRFSAERLKGVDSTLKIQPAKLEDSAVYLCASSSAGTLDTEAFFGQGTRLTVV.

The gene calls are TRBV5-1 and TRBJ2-1; D gene uncertain. Germline-derived CDR1 and CDR2 are SGHRS and YFSETQ. This CDR3 is 14 amino acids long. The V end was cut by 2 bases, the J end by 9 bases, with 15 bases between. In nucleotides, the CDR3 is TGCGCCAGCAGCTTACCTAGTGCCTCCGGTGAGCAGTTCTTC. Protein product: CASSLPSASGEQFF.

On this clone: The junction departs from germline at one end; a sequencing error may be responsible. This chain links TRBV6-5 with TRBJ2-7; 9 bases line up with TRBD1. Germline lookup yields CDR1 MNHEY and CDR2 SVGAGI. This CDR3 spans 15 amino acids. In DNA form, the CDR3 reads TGTGCCAGCAGTTCAAGGACAGGGGCCCCCTACGGGCAGTACTTC. Encoded protein: CASSSRTGAPYGQYF.